The present T cell receptor beta chain was sequenced within a study of blood T cell repertoires in COVID-19. Study-level information: Collection of acute and convalescent COVID-19 samples took place in the United States, Italy and Spain. PBMCs, B-cell-depleted T cells, or T cells were the source of the cDNA or gDNA that made up the material.

Per the original data handling: Counts of nucleated cells, estimated from reference gene primer amplification, were obtained. Data came from immunoSEQ multiplex PCR; TCRdb stores just in-frame clones and leaves some out. The DNA gave D and trimming, while V, J and clone size come from that table. The table lists more than 65,000 clones, about 83% of them singletons. Germline lookup yields CDR1 MNHEY and CDR2 SVGEGT. V was pared by 3 bases and J by 5 bases, with 14 bases of the junction left unmatched. This CDR3 region has 18 residues. The chain links TRBV6-2 or TRBV6-3 to TRBJ1-1; TRBD1 aligns across 11 bases. This clonotype originated in a man aged 60 to 75 with acute or convalescent COVID-19. The sequenced material came from peripheral blood. CDR3 bases: TGTGCCAGCAGTTATGAATTCGGACAGGGGGCTACGAGGACTGAAGCTTTCTTT. The encoded protein is CASSYEFGQGATRTEAFF.